This T cell receptor beta chain was retrieved from a study of shared clonotypes between healthy human individuals. Terminally differentiated effector memory CD45RA+ cells were excluded by CCR7 positive selection of CD45RO-negative cells. Clones were read by immunoSEQ multiplex PCR, and TCRdb kept only the in-frame ones, dropping some. The sample consists of approximately 1.9 million clones, 90% to 95% of them appearing once. This CDR3 has 14 amino acids. Germline CDR1 LGHNA, CDR2 YSLEER. V was shortened by 2 bases and J by 5 bases, with 12 bases between the two germline ends. Material for sequencing was naive CD8+ T cells from PBMCs. The TCR comes from a man aged 18 to 35 in good health. Some clones in this sample may be carry-over from other donors' samples. This chain links TRBV4-3 with TRBJ2-5; D remains unclear. CDR3 bases: TGCGCCAGCAGCCAAAGCCGGCTAAGGGAGACCCAGTACTTC. Encoded protein: CASSQSRLRETQYF.